This T cell receptor (beta chain) is from a study of blood T cell repertoires in COVID-19. Study information: The study drew acute and convalescent COVID-19 samples from the United States, Italy and Spain. From T cells, B-cell-depleted T cells, or PBMCs came the material, which was cDNA or gDNA.

Living in 24 US areas, the participants were between about 18 and 100 years of age. The recovered donors of Cohort 3 showed two negative PCRs, clearance, or symptom resolution. Per the germline V gene, CDR1 is GTSNPN and CDR2 is SVGIG (reference sequence). The CDR3 contains 13 residues. V lost 5 bases and J 7 bases, leaving 18 bases between the germline ends. Method: immunoSEQ multiplex PCR; TCRdb's copy keeps in-frame clones and lacks some. The sample lists 380,000 or so clones; 87% were seen once. The sequenced sample consisted of PBMCs or T cells enriched from blood (not recorded which). This rearrangement joins TRBV30 to TRBJ2-7; weak D call: TRBD2 (6 bases). This TCR derives from a man aged 25 to 40 who had recovered from COVID-19. CDR3 in DNA: TGTGCCTGGGCCGTTCTGGGGGGACTGGAGCAGTACTTC. It specifies CAWAVLGGLEQYF.